This T cell receptor (beta chain) was sequenced during a study of blood T cell repertoires in COVID-19. Study-wide background: COVID-19 samples from acute and convalescent phases originated in the United States, Italy and Spain.

This CDR3 region has 14 residues. Looked up from germline, CDR1 is KGHSH and CDR2 is LQKENI. The V end lost 3 bases, the J end lost 5 bases, and 13 bases lay between the germline ends. Per the original methods: Amplification of reference gene primers was used by the study to estimate nucleated cell counts. Some clones are missing from TCRdb's copy, which holds only in-frame ones; the method was immunoSEQ multiplex PCR. V and J calls and clone size are given by that table; D and trimming were obtained from the DNA. Among some 200,000 clones, around 84% were seen once, and the ten largest hold about 14%. In this sample, this clone turned up once. A Seattle source enrolled patients during active infection and followed them longitudinally.

The receptor was isolated from a woman in her seventies with COVID-19, enrolled during active disease. The V gene is TRBV18, the J gene TRBJ2-5; the D gene is possibly TRBD1 (6 bases). Source material: peripheral blood. CDR3 protein: CASSPENRVETQYF. DNA of the CDR3: TGTGCCAGCTCACCGGAAAACAGGGTGGAGACCCAGTACTTC. The complete variable domain, with remaining parts taken from reference TRBV18 and TRBJ2-5, reads NAGVMQNPRHLVRRRGQEARLRCSPMKGHSHVYWYRQLPEEGLKFMVYLQKENIIDESGMPKERFSAEFPKEGPSILRIQQVVRGDSAAYFCASSPENRVETQYFGPGTRLLVL.